These T cell receptor beta chains were read from a single sample in a study of early T cells in non-severe SARS-CoV-2 infection. TCRdb redid the calling of the 5' RACE reads with MiXCR, one entry per CDR3 protein. The sample consists of some 26,000 distinct CDR3 sequences, 4% to 5% of them appearing once. The sample taken for sequencing was whole blood. The receptors here all came from an adult who was a healthcare worker with PCR-confirmed SARS-CoV-2 infection or an uninfected control (not recorded which). The CDR3 runs from the conserved cysteine through the conserved F or W. The D gene is left open where the match is weak. Clone size is stated in some rows and not others, as once, few, many or a class when expanded.

DNA: TGTGCCAGCAGCCAGCTCACCAGACTAGCGGGAGACTACGAGCAGTACTTC
CDR3: CASSQLTRLAGDYEQYF
J: TRBJ2-7
length: 17
V: TRBV3-1
size: many
D: TRBD2

DNA: TGCAGTGCCTCGGCTACCAGATACGAGCAGTACTTC
CDR3: CSASATRYEQYF
J: TRBJ2-7
length: 12
V: TRBV20-1
size: many
D: NA

DNA: TGTGCCAGCAGCTTGGAGGTAGCGCGGGGGGCAGATACGCAGTATTTT
CDR3: CASSLEVARGADTQYF
J: TRBJ2-3
length: 16
V: TRBV5-6
size: many
D: TRBD2

DNA: TGTGCCAGCAGCCTCGAAGCTAGCGGGGGGGCTGGCAATGAGCAGTTCTTC
CDR3: CASSLEASGGAGNEQFF
J: TRBJ2-1
length: 17
V: TRBV2
size: many
D: TRBD2

DNA: TGTGCCAGCAGATCCCGGGACACCGGATTTTATGGAAACACCATATATTTT
CDR3: CASRSRDTGFYGNTIYF
J: TRBJ1-3
length: 17
V: TRBV12-3/TRBV12-4
size: many
D: NA

DNA: TGTGCCAGCATCCGCGGGGGGAATTCCTACGAGCAGTACTTC
CDR3: CASIRGGNSYEQYF
J: TRBJ2-7
length: 14
V: TRBV6-1
size: many
D: TRBD2

DNA: TGTGCCAGCAGCATCGGACAGGGAAACACCGGGGAGCTGTTTTTT
CDR3: CASSIGQGNTGELFF
J: TRBJ2-2
length: 15
V: TRBV7-9
size: few
D: TRBD1

DNA: TGCAGTGCACAGACAGATAACTATGGCTACACCTTC
CDR3: CSAQTDNYGYTF
J: TRBJ1-2
length: 12
V: TRBV20-1
size: many
D: NA

DNA: TGCGCCAGCATCCGACAGGGGGCCCCCTACGAGCAGTACTTC
CDR3: CASIRQGAPYEQYF
J: TRBJ2-7
length: 14
V: TRBV4-1
size: many
D: TRBD1

DNA: TGTGCCAGCAGCCTAAGCAGGGACACACACAATGAGCAGTTCTTC
CDR3: CASSLSRDTHNEQFF
J: TRBJ2-1
length: 15
V: TRBV7-8
size: many
D: NA

DNA: TGTGCCAGCAGTTTACAGACAGGGGGCAGCTTCGCGCAGTATTTT
CDR3: CASSLQTGGSFAQYF
J: TRBJ2-3
length: 15
V: TRBV27
size: many
D: TRBD1

DNA: TGTGCCAGCAGTCCACAGGGAACCGGGGAGCTGTTTTTT
CDR3: CASSPQGTGELFF
J: TRBJ2-2
length: 13
V: TRBV6-5
size: many
D: NA

DNA: TGTGCCAGCAGCCTAGCGGGCCGTAAAGAGACCCAGTACTTC
CDR3: CASSLAGRKETQYF
J: TRBJ2-5
length: 14
V: TRBV5-4
size: many
D: TRBD2

DNA: TGTGCCAGCAGCTTGACGACTAGTCGGGGATCCGGGGAGCTGTTTTTT
CDR3: CASSLTTSRGSGELFF
J: TRBJ2-2
length: 16
V: TRBV7-3
size: many
D: NA

DNA: TGCGCCAGCAGTGAAGGCGGCTCGAGGGGGAATGAGCAGTTCTTC
CDR3: CASSEGGSRGNEQFF
J: TRBJ2-1
length: 15
V: TRBV10-1
size: few
D: NA

DNA: TGTGCCAGCAGTTCTGGCAGGGCCTTCACAGATACGCAGTATTTT
CDR3: CASSSGRAFTDTQYF
J: TRBJ2-3
length: 15
V: TRBV12-3/TRBV12-4
size: few
D: NA

DNA: TGTGCCTGGGGACTAGCACGTGAGCAGTTCTTC
CDR3: CAWGLAREQFF
J: TRBJ2-1
length: 11
V: TRBV30
size: NA
D: TRBD2

DNA: TGCAGTGCGAGGACTAGCGGGAGGGAGTACGAGCAGTACTTC
CDR3: CSARTSGREYEQYF
J: TRBJ2-7
length: 14
V: TRBV20-1
size: medium-sized
D: TRBD2

DNA: TGTGCCACTGGGGGTGGCAATCAGCCCCAGCATTTT
CDR3: CATGGGNQPQHF
J: TRBJ1-5
length: 12
V: TRBV2
size: many
D: NA

DNA: TGCAGTGCTCAACAGGGGTCCTACAATGAGCAGTTCTTC
CDR3: CSAQQGSYNEQFF
J: TRBJ2-1
length: 13
V: TRBV20-1
size: many
D: TRBD1

DNA: TGCGCCAGCAGCTTGATTAGCGGGAGAGCGAATGAGCAGTTCTTC
CDR3: CASSLISGRANEQFF
J: TRBJ2-1
length: 15
V: TRBV5-1
size: many
D: TRBD2

DNA: TGTGCCATCAGTGAGTCGAGAAATCAGCCCCAGCATTTT
CDR3: CAISESRNQPQHF
J: TRBJ1-5
length: 13
V: TRBV10-3
size: many
D: NA

DNA: TGTGCCAGCAGCCTCGGACAGGGGGCAGGGTACGAGCAGTACTTC
CDR3: CASSLGQGAGYEQYF
J: TRBJ2-7
length: 15
V: TRBV7-9
size: few
D: TRBD1

DNA: TGCAGTGCCCAAGGCGGGGTCCGTCACGAGCAGTACTTC
CDR3: CSAQGGVRHEQYF
J: TRBJ2-7
length: 13
V: TRBV20-1
size: many
D: NA

DNA: TGTGCCAGCTCACCTAACCAAGAGACCCAGTACTTC
CDR3: CASSPNQETQYF
J: TRBJ2-5
length: 12
V: TRBV18
size: many
D: NA

DNA: TGCGCCAGCAGTCCAAGTCCTCAGCGGGGGGGACAGACCCAGTACTTC
CDR3: CASSPSPQRGGQTQYF
J: TRBJ2-5
length: 16
V: TRBV4-1
size: NA
D: TRBD2

DNA: TGTGCCAGCACTCAGCGGGGTGAAGCTTTCTTT
CDR3: CASTQRGEAFF
J: TRBJ1-1
length: 11
V: TRBV2
size: medium-sized
D: NA

DNA: TGTGCCAGCAGCTTCGGCGGCCCTTACGAGCAGTACTTC
CDR3: CASSFGGPYEQYF
J: TRBJ2-7
length: 13
V: TRBV11-2
size: many
D: NA

DNA: TGTGCCAGCAGCTTAGTGAGGTCCTACAATGAGCAGTTCTTC
CDR3: CASSLVRSYNEQFF
J: TRBJ2-1
length: 14
V: TRBV7-6
size: many
D: NA

DNA: TGCAGTGCCAAGGGACAGCCTTCCCTGAGGAACACTGAAGCTTTCTTT
CDR3: CSAKGQPSLRNTEAFF
J: TRBJ1-1
length: 16
V: TRBV20-1
size: many
D: TRBD1

DNA: TGTGCCAGCAGCTTAGAGGGACAGGGGTTCCACGAGCAGTACTTC
CDR3: CASSLEGQGFHEQYF
J: TRBJ2-7
length: 15
V: TRBV7-8
size: many
D: TRBD1

DNA: TGCGCCAGCAGCTCCGGGACTAGCGGCACAGATACGCAGTATTTT
CDR3: CASSSGTSGTDTQYF
J: TRBJ2-3
length: 15
V: TRBV5-1
size: many
D: TRBD2

DNA: TGTGCCAGCAGCAGGGGTACCACTGAAGCTTTCTTT
CDR3: CASSRGTTEAFF
J: TRBJ1-1
length: 12
V: TRBV5-6
size: many
D: NA

DNA: TGCAGCGTTGAAGGACTAGCGGGAGGGCCGTTGTACAATGAGCAGTTCTTC
CDR3: CSVEGLAGGPLYNEQFF
J: TRBJ2-1
length: 17
V: TRBV29-1
size: many
D: TRBD2

DNA: TGTGCCAGCAGCTCGGGACAGGGTGTGGACGAGCAGTACTTC
CDR3: CASSSGQGVDEQYF
J: TRBJ2-7
length: 14
V: TRBV7-6
size: NA
D: TRBD1

DNA: TGTGCCAGCTCCCCCGTAGCGGGAGGTTCTAACGAGCAGTACTTC
CDR3: CASSPVAGGSNEQYF
J: TRBJ2-7
length: 15
V: TRBV18
size: many
D: TRBD2